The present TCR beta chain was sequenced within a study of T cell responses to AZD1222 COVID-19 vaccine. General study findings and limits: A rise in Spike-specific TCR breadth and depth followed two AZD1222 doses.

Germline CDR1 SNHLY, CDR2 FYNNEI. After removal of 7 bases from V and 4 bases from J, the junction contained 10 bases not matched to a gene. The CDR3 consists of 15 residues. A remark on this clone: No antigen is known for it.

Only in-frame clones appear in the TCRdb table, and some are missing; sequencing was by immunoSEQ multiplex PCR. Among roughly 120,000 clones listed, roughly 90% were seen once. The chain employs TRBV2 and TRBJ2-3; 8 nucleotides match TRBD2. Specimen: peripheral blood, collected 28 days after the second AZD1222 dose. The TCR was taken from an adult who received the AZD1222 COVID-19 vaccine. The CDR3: CASTTLAGGSDTQYF. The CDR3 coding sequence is TGTGCCAGCACCACTCTTGCGGGGGGATCAGATACGCAGTATTTT.